This T cell receptor beta chain was recovered during a study of blood T cell repertoires in COVID-19. The junction had 13 bases not matched to a gene; V was cut back by 2 bases and J by 5 bases. Germline V gene lookup returns CDR1 SGHNT and CDR2 YENEEA. CDR3 length equals 19 residues. Repertoires were generated with immunoSEQ multiplex PCR, while TCRdb's copy carries only in-frame clones and drops some. The sample holds about 140,000 clones, approximately 84% seen once. The chain recombines TRBV11-3 with TRBJ2-1; TRBD2 matches at 12 bases. This TCR came from a woman in her sixties or seventies with acute or convalescent COVID-19. The source material was peripheral blood. The CDR3 DNA reads TGTGCCAGCAGCTTATTTATTCCTAGCGGGAGGGGAAACAACAATGAGCAGTTCTTC. Protein sequence: CASSLFIPSGRGNNNEQFF.